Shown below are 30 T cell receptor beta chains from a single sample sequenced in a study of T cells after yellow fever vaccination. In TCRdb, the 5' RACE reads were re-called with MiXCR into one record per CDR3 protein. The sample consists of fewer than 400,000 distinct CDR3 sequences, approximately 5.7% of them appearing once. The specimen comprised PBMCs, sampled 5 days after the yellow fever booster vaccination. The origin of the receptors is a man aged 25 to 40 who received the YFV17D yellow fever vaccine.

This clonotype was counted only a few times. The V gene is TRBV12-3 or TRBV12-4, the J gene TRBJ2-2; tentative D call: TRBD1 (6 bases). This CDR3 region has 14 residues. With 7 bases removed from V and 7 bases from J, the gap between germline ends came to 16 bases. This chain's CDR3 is CASTAGKGVGELFF. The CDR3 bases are TGTGCCAGCACCGCAGGGAAGGGGGTCGGGGAGCTGTTTTTT.

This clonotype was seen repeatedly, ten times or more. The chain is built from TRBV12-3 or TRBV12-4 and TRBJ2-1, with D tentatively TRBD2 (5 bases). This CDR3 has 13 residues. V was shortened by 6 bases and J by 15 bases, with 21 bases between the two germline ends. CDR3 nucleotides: TGTGCCAGCAGCCCGTCGGTAGCGTCCTTAGGGTTCTTC. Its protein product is CASSPSVASLGFF.

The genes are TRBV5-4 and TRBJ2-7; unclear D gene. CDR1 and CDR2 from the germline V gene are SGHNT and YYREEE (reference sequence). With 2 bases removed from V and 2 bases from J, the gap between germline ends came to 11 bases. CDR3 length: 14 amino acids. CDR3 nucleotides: TGTGCCAGCAGCTTAGGAACTAAAGCCTACGAGCAGTACTTC. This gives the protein CASSLGTKAYEQYF.

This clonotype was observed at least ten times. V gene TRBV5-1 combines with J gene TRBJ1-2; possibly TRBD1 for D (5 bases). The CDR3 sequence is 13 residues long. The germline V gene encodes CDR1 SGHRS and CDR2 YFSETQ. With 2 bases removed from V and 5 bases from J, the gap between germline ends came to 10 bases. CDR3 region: CASSFAGTYGYTF. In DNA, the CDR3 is TGCGCCAGCAGCTTCGCAGGGACTTATGGCTACACCTTC.

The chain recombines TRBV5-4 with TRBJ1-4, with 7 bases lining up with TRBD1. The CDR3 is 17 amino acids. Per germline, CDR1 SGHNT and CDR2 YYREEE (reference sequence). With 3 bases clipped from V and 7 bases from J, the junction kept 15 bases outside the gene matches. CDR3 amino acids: CASSSRTMTGIGEKLFF. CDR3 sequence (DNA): TGTGCCAGCAGCTCGCGGACCATGACAGGGATCGGTGAAAAACTGTTTTTT.

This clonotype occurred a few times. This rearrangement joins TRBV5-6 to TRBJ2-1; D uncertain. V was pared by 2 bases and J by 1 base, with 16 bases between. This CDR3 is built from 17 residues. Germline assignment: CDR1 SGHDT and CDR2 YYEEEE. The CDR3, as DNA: TGTGCCAGCAGCTTTTTAGACGCCGTGCAATCCTACAATGAGCAGTTCTTC. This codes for CASSFLDAVQSYNEQFF.

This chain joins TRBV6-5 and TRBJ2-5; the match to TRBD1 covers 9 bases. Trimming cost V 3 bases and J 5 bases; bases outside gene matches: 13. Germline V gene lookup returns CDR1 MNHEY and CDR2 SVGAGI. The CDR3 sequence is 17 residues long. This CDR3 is CASSYLPDRGRDETQYF. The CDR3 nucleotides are TGTGCCAGCAGTTATCTCCCGGACAGGGGACGGGACGAGACCCAGTACTTC.

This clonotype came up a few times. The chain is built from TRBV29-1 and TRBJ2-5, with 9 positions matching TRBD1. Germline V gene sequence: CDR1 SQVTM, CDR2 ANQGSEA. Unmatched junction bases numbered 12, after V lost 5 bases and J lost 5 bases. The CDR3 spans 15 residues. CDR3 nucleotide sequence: TGCAGCGTTTCCCCCGGGACAGGGATGGAGGAGACCCAGTACTTC. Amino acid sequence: CSVSPGTGMEETQYF.

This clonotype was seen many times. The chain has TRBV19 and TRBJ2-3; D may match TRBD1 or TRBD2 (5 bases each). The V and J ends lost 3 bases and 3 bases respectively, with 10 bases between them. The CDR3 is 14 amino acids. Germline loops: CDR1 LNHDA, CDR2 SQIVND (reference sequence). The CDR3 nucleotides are TGTGCCAGTAGTATCGGTTGGGGGACAGATACGCAGTATTTT. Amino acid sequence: CASSIGWGTDTQYF. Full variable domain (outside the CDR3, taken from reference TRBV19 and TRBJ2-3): DGGITQSPKYLFRKEGQNVTLSCEQNLNHDAMYWYRQDPGQGLRLIYYSQIVNDFQKGDIAEGYSVSREKKESFPLTVTSAQKNPTAFYLCASSIGWGTDTQYFGPGTRLTVL.

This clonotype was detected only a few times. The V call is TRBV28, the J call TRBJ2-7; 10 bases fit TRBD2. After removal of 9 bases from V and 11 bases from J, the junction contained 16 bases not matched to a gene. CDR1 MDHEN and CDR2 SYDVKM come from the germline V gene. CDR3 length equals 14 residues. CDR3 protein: CASVSSGGDSKKYF. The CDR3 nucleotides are TGTGCCAGTGTTTCTAGCGGGGGCGACAGTAAGAAGTACTTC.

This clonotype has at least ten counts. CDR3 region: CASSPTRSSYNEQFF. The CDR3 DNA reads TGTGCCAGCAGCCCCACTCGGAGCTCCTACAATGAGCAGTTCTTC. The rearrangement links TRBV12-3 or TRBV12-4 to TRBJ2-1, with unresolved D. The CDR3 has 15 amino acids. The germline V and J ends were trimmed by 6 bases and 0 bases, with 12 bases remaining between them.

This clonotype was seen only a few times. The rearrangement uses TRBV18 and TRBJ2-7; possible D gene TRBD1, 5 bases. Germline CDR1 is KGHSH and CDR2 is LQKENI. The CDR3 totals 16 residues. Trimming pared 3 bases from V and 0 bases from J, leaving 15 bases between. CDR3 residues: CASSPLTGSGSYEQYF. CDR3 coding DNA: TGTGCCAGCTCACCCCTAACAGGCTCAGGCTCCTACGAGCAGTACTTC.

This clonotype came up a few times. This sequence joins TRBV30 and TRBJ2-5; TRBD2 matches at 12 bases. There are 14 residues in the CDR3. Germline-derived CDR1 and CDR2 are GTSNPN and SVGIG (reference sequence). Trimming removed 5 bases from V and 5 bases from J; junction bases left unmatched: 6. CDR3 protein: CAWGTSGRWETQYF. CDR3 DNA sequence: TGTGCCTGGGGAACTAGCGGGAGGTGGGAGACCCAGTACTTC.

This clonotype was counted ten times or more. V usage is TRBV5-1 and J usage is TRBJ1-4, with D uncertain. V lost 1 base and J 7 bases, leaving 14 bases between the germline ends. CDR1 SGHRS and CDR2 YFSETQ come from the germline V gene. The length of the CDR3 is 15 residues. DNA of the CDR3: TGCGCCAGCAGCTTGACTGGGGTCCGGGGTGAAAAACTGTTTTTT. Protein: CASSLTGVRGEKLFF. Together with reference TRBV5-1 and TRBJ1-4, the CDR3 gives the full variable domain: KAGVTQTPRYLIKTRGQQVTLSCSPISGHRSVSWYQQTPGQGLQFLFEYFSETQRNKGNFPGRFSGRQFSNSRSEMNVSTLELGDSALYLCASSLTGVRGEKLFFGSGTQLSVL.

The CDR3 bases are TGTGCCAGCAGCTTGATGTTGGTAGCGGGTCACAATGAGCAGTTCTTC. The encoded protein is CASSLMLVAGHNEQFF. The chain links TRBV5-6 to TRBJ2-1, with 7 bases matching TRBD2. Per germline, CDR1 SGHDT and CDR2 YYEEEE. J gave up 5 bases and V 1 base, and 9 bases lay outside the gene matches. The CDR3 sequence is 16 residues long.

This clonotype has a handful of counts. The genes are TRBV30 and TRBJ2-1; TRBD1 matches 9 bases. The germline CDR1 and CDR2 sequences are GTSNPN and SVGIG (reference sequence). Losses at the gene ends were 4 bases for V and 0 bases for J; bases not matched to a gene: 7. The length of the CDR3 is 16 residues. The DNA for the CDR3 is TGTGCCTGGACCCAAGGGACAGGGACCTCCTACAATGAGCAGTTCTTC. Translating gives CAWTQGTGTSYNEQFF.

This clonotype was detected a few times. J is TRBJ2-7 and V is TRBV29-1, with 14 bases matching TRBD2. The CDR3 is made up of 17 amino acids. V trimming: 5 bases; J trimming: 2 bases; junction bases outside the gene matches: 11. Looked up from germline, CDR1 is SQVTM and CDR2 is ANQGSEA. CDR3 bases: TGCAGCGTTCGACTTCCGGGACTAGCGGGAGTAACCTACGAGCAGTACTTC. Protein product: CSVRLPGLAGVTYEQYF.

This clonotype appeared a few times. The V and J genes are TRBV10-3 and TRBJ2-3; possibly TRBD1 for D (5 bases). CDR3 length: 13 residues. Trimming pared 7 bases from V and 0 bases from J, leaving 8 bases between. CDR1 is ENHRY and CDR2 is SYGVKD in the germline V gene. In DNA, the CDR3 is TGTGCCATCAAAGGGGATAGCACAGATACGCAGTATTTT. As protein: CAIKGDSTDTQYF.

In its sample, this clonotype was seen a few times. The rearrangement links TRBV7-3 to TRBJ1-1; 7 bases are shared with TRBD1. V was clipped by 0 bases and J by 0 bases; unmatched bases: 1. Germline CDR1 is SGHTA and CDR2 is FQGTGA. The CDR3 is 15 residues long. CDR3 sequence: CASSLTGQVNTEAFF. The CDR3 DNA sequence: TGTGCCAGCAGCTTAACAGGACAGGTGAACACTGAAGCTTTCTTT.

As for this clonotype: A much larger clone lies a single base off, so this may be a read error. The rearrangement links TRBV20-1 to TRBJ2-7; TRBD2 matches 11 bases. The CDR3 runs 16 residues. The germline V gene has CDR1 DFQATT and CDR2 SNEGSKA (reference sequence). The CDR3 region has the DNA TGCAGTGCTAGGGCGAAAACTAGCGGGAGCCTGGGAGAGCACTACTTC. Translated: CSARAKTSGSLGEHYF.

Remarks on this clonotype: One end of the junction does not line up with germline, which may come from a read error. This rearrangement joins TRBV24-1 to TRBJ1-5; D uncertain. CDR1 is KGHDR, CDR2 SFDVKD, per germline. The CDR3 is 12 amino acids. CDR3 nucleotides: TGTGCCGCCAGTGACGGCACTCAGCCCCAGCATTTT. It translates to CAASDGTQPQHF.

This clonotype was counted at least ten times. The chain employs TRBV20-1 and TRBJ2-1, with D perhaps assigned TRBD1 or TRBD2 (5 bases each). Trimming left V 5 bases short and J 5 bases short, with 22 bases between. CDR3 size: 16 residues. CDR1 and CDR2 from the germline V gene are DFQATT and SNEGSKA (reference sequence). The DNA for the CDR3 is TGCAGTGCTCTCACGGGACCCCTAACGCCGGACAATGAGCAGTTCTTC. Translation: CSALTGPLTPDNEQFF.

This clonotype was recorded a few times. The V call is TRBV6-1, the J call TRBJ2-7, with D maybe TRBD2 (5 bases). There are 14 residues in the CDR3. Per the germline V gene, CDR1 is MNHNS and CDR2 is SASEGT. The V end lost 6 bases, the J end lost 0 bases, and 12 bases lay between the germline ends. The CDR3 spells CASRTGISSYEQYF. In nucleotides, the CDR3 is TGTGCCAGCAGGACCGGGATTTCCTCCTACGAGCAGTACTTC.

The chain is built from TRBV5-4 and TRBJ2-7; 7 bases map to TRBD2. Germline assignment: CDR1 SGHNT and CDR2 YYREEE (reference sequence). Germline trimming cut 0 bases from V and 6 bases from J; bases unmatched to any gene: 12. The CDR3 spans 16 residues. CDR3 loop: CASSLGGRAGLGEQYF. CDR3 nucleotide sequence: TGTGCCAGCAGCTTGGGTGGGAGGGCCGGTTTGGGCGAGCAGTACTTC.

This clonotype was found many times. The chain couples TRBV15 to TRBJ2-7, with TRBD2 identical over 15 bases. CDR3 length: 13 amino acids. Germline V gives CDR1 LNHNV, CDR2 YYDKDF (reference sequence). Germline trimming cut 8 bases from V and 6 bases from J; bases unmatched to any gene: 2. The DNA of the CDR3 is TGTGCCACCCGGACTAGCGGGAGGGGCGAGCAGTACTTC. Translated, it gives CATRTSGRGEQYF.

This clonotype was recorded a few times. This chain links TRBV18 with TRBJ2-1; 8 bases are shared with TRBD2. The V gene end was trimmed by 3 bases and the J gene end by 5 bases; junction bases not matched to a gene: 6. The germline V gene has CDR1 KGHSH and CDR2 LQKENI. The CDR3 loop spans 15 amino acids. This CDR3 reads CASSPRTGGNNEQFF. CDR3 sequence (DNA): TGTGCCAGCTCACCGCGAACGGGAGGGAACAATGAGCAGTTCTTC.

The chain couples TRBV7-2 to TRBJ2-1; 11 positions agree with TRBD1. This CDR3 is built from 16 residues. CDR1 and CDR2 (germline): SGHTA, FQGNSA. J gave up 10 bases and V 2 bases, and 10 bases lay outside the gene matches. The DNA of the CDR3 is TGTGCCAGCAGCTTACGTTTGGGACAGGGGGTCTTGGAGCAGTTCTTC. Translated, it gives CASSLRLGQGVLEQFF.

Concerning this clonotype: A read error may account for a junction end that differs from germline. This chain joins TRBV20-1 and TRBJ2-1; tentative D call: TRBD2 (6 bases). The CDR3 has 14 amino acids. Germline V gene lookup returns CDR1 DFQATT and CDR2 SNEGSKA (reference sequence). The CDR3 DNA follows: TGCTGTGCTACGAGCGGGCTGGGCTACAATGAGCAGTTCTTC. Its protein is CCATSGLGYNEQFF.

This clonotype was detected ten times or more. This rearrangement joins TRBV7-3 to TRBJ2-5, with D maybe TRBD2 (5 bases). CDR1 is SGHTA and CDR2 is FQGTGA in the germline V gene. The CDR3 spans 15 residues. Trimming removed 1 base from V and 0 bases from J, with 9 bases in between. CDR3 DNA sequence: TGTGCCAGCAGCTTAAGAGGGTTGGACCAAGAGACCCAGTACTTC. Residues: CASSLRGLDQETQYF.

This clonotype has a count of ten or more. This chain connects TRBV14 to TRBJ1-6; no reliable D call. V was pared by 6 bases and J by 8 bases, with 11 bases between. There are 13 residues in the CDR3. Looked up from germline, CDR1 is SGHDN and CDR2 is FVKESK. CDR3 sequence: CASSVVADSPLHF. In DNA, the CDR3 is TGTGCCAGCAGTGTGGTTGCGGATTCACCCCTCCACTTT.